These 10 T cell receptor beta chains were all obtained from the same sample, sequenced in a study of T-cell memory formation after mild COVID-19. TCRdb independently ran MiXCR on the 5' RACE reads; one entry per CDR3 protein. Of tens of thousands of distinct CDR3 sequences in the sample, 10% to 15% are singletons; the top ten hold roughly 40%. Specimen: PBMCs or a T cell subset sorted from them (not recorded which). These receptors were obtained from a man aged 18 to 29 who had mild COVID-19 (a few samples of this study predate the infection). Cell type and time point are not known.

This clonotype was seen a few times. V usage is TRBV6-2 or TRBV6-3 and J usage is TRBJ1-6; D is possibly TRBD1 (6 bases). Germline V gene data show CDR1 as MNHEY and CDR2 as SVGEGT. The CDR3 runs to 11 residues. Trimming took 7 bases from V and 14 from J, leaving 12 bases between them. For the CDR3, the DNA is TGTGCCAGCAAGAAGGGGGTCACCCTCCACTTT. Translating gives CASKKGVTLHF.

CDR3 in amino acids: CASSLGRHEQYV. CDR3 nucleotide sequence: TGTGCCAGCAGCTTGGGCAGACACGAGCAGTACGTC. This chain joins TRBV5-6 and TRBJ2-7; D uncertain. The CDR3 totals 12 residues. The germline V gene encodes CDR1 SGHDT and CDR2 YYEEEE. Trimming pared 0 bases from V and 5 bases from J, leaving 6 bases between.

This clonotype was recorded a few times. This rearrangement joins TRBV11-2 to TRBJ1-2, with TRBD1 matching 7 bases. The V and J ends lost 3 bases and 0 bases, in that order; junction bases with no gene match: 7. This CDR3 is 16 amino acids long. CDR1 is SGHAT, CDR2 FQNNGV, per germline. The CDR3: CASSFLTGQPNYGYTF. The CDR3 DNA follows: TGTGCCAGCAGCTTCCTGACGGGACAGCCTAACTATGGCTACACCTTC.

This clonotype was picked up a small number of times. The CDR3 DNA is TGCGCCAGCAGCTTGGTCCAGCGGGGGGGTACCGGGGAGACCCAGTACTTC. This translates into CASSLVQRGGTGETQYF. The chain links TRBV5-1 to TRBJ2-5; TRBD2 matches at 10 bases. The CDR3 has 17 residues. Germline lookup yields CDR1 SGHRS and CDR2 YFSETQ. Trimming at V came to 0 bases and at J to 5 bases, leaving 10 bases not matched to a gene.

This clonotype was found many times. The chain couples TRBV6-5 to TRBJ2-7; the D gene is possibly TRBD2 (6 bases). CDR1 is MNHEY and CDR2 is SVGAGI in the germline V gene. Trimming cost V 7 bases and J 5 bases, with 18 bases left between them. The length of the CDR3 is 14 residues. The CDR3: CASKIPGGIDEQYV. Here the CDR3 DNA reads TGTGCCAGCAAGATCCCCGGCGGGATTGACGAGCAGTACGTC.

This clonotype was observed a handful of times. The rearrangement joins TRBV6-2 or TRBV6-3 to TRBJ2-1; no definite D call. V was pared by 3 bases and J by 3 bases, with 12 bases between. The length of the CDR3 is 15 residues. From germline, CDR1 is MNHEY and CDR2 SVGEGT. This CDR3 is CASSYEVDLYNEQFF. The CDR3 DNA is TGTGCCAGCAGTTATGAGGTCGATCTCTACAATGAGCAGTTCTTC.

In its sample, this clonotype was seen a few times. The chain carries TRBV6-5 and TRBJ1-1; the D gene is possibly TRBD1 (5 bases). V gave up 6 bases and J gave up 1 base, with 9 bases separating them. This CDR3 is built from 13 residues. Per the germline V gene, CDR1 is MNHEY and CDR2 is SVGAGI. The CDR3 region has the DNA TGTGCCAGCAGCTACCAGGGGAACACTGAAGCTTTCTTT. Translated: CASSYQGNTEAFF.

This clonotype showed up just a few times. The chain links TRBV4-1 to TRBJ1-5; D is ambiguous. Germline V gives CDR1 MGHRA, CDR2 YSYEKL. The CDR3 spans 15 residues. V lost 0 bases, J lost 7 bases, and 13 bases lay in between. Here the CDR3 reads CASSQDRGSGQPQHF. The CDR3 DNA sequence: TGCGCCAGCAGCCAAGATCGGGGATCTGGGCAGCCCCAGCATTTT.

The table lists this clonotype with a few counts. The rearrangement links TRBV7-2 to TRBJ2-1; D is possibly TRBD1 or TRBD2 (5 bases each). V was pared by 5 bases and J by 6 bases, with 20 bases between. The germline gives CDR1 SGHTA, CDR2 FQGNSA. CDR3 length: 16 residues. The CDR3 nucleotides read TGTGCCAGCAGCCCCAGAGCGACGGGGACGGGCAATGAGCAGTTCTTC. Amino acids: CASSPRATGTGNEQFF.

This clonotype was seen a few times. The chain employs TRBV7-3 and TRBJ2-5; no reliable D call. V was cut by 2 bases and J by 4 bases, with 14 bases left in between. The CDR3 has 15 amino acids. Germline V gives CDR1 SGHTA, CDR2 FQGTGA. This CDR3 reads CASSLYLGIGETQYF. The CDR3, as DNA: TGTGCCAGCAGCTTATACCTGGGGATCGGAGAGACCCAGTACTTC.